Listed below are T cell receptor beta chains from one sample, sequenced in a study of T cell changes during pregnancy in multiple sclerosis. Repertoires were generated with immunoSEQ multiplex PCR, while TCRdb's copy carries only in-frame clones and drops some. The table has tens of thousands of clones, approximately 80% seen once. The sequencing here drew on CD4+ T cells from peripheral blood mononuclear cells, taken before pregnancy. These receptors were obtained from a female donor with multiple sclerosis, enrolled in a pregnancy study. The CDR3 runs from the conserved cysteine through the conserved F or W.

j_call v_call cdr3_aa
TRBJ1-2 TRBV28 CASSLETGNGYTF
TRBJ2-5 TRBV4-3 CASSLGLYQETQYF
TRBJ2-7 TRBV4-2 CASSQDWRSSYEQYF
TRBJ2-1 TRBV6-5 CASSPSGTPYNEQFF
TRBJ2-6 TRBV4-2 CASSPKGAGANVLTF
TRBJ2-7 TRBV5-4 CASSLSLGLAGYSYEQYF
TRBJ1-1 TRBV5-5 CASTILPPGSTEAFF
TRBJ2-2 TRBV30 CAWSAPGLAGARNTGELFF
TRBJ1-4 TRBV18 CASSPRTLGEATNEKLFF
TRBJ2-2 TRBV18 CASSPLTRSHNTGELFF
TRBJ1-3 TRBV15 CATSRDPGAGNTIYF
TRBJ1-3 TRBV25-1 CASSPTPGTPRSGNTIYF